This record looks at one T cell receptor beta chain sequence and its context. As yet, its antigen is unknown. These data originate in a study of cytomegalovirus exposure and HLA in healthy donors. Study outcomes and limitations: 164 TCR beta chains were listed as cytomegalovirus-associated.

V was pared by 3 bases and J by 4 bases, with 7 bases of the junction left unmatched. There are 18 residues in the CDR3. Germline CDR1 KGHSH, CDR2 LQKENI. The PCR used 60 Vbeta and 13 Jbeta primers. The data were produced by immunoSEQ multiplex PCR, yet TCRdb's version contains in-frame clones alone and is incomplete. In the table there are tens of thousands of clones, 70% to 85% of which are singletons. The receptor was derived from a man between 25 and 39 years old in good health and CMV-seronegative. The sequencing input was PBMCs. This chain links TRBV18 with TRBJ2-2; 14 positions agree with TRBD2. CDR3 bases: TGTGCCAGCTCACCTCCGGGACTAGCGGGGGTCGGCACCGGGGAGCTGTTTTTT. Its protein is CASSPPGLAGVGTGELFF.